This TCR beta chain was identified in a study of response to subunit inactivated influenza vaccine. Each CDR3 protein is one row after TCRdb ran MiXCR on the RT-PCR reads. The sample lists fewer than 600,000 distinct CDR3 sequences; less than 7.5% were seen once. This clonotype was counted many times. The CDR3 spans 16 residues. J gave up 5 bases and V 6 bases, and 11 bases lay outside the gene matches. Germline values: CDR1 DFQATT, CDR2 SNEGSKA (reference sequence). This rearrangement joins TRBV20-1 to TRBJ2-5; 14 nucleotides line up with TRBD2. Sequencing used PBMCs from blood, obtained about 23 months after vaccination. The sequence was collected from a man aged 45-69 years who received an inactivated influenza vaccine. CDR3 protein: CSAARTSGGIGETQYF. CDR3 nucleotide sequence: TGCAGTGCAGCTCGGACTAGCGGGGGGATCGGGGAGACCCAGTACTTC.